These T cell receptor beta chains were read from a single sample in a study of monozygotic twins with cystic fibrosis. Here immunoSEQ multiplex PCR was the method, and the copy in TCRdb shows in-frame clones only, minus some. Of about 35,000 clones listed, 66% are singletons. The sequenced sample consisted of blood. All receptors derive from a girl aged 10-17 years with cystic fibrosis. CDR3s leave out the opening cysteine and the closing phenylalanine or tryptophan. Not all rows give a size; the values are once, few, many and, for expanded clones, a class.

TRBV4-3	NA	TRBJ2-1	ASSQDGSGSYNEQF
TRBV2	NA	TRBJ2-3	ASSDLGLTRTDTQY
TRBV28	NA	TRBJ2-7	ASNSPSLDEQY
TRBV6-5	NA	TRBJ2-7	ASSYSSGGLYEQY
TRBV10-3	NA	TRBJ2-5	AISQIRGLSQETQY
TRBV30	NA	TRBJ2-5	AWSVQGPPTQY
TRBV5-1	NA	TRBJ2-5	ASSTGLAGAETQY
TRBV7-9	NA	TRBJ2-1	ASSLLGTSGRVEQF
TRBV27	few	TRBJ1-1	ASAGTGGWKTEAF
TRBV15	NA	TRBJ2-7	ATSPRGGYEQY
TRBV7-2	few	TRBJ1-4	ASSSRRGEKLF
TRBV4-1	NA	TRBJ2-3	ASSQEERGGSSTDTQY
TRBV2	NA	TRBJ1-4	ASSNQMEGEKLF
TRBV21-1	few	TRBJ2-6	ASTGPAPGANVLT
TRBV27	NA	TRBJ1-5	ASGPGVVGQPQH
TRBV5-4	NA	TRBJ2-3	ASSLSSGRADTQY
TRBV7-8	NA	TRBJ2-7	ASSLNGPGGYEQY
TRBV2	NA	TRBJ2-7	ASRRGPGLTSYEQY
TRBV19	NA	TRBJ1-2	ASSPQGNGGYT
TRBV11-2	NA	TRBJ2-7	ASSPVTNLEQY
TRBV4-2	few	TRBJ2-7	ASSARDHTYEQY
TRBV18	NA	TRBJ2-2	ASSPYGLAGVTGELF
TRBV5-4	NA	TRBJ2-1	ASSLVSPHEQF
TRBV5-1	NA	TRBJ2-7	ASSYRMNEQY
TRBV29-1	few	TRBJ1-4	SVEVLGQGLF
TRBV6-5	NA	TRBJ2-3	ASSYADTQY
TRBV9	NA	TRBJ2-1	ASSETSRNEQF
TRBV10-3	NA	TRBJ2-1	AISEFAAPSEQF
TRBV5-8	NA	TRBJ2-1	ASSLWGLAGGLDNEQF